These 30 T cell receptor beta chains originate from one sample sequenced in a study of shared clonotypes between healthy human individuals. TCRdb's copy holds only in-frame clones and misses some; the assay was immunoSEQ multiplex PCR. The sample has roughly 1.5 million clones; 98% are singletons. Sequencing was performed on naive CD4+ T cells sorted from blood. Specified subset: CD45RA+ positively selected. All receptors come from a man under 40 in good health.

This chain joins TRBV27 and TRBJ2-3; D not certain. Germline V gene sequence: CDR1 MNHEY, CDR2 SMNVEV (reference sequence). V lost 5 bases and J 6 bases, leaving 21 bases between the germline ends. CDR3 length: 16 residues. The CDR3 loop is CASSSPSASTLDTQYF. The CDR3 coding sequence is TGTGCCAGCAGTAGCCCCTCAGCCTCCACTCTGGATACGCAGTATTTT.

This chain connects TRBV28 to TRBJ2-7, with D possibly being TRBD2 (6 bases). The CDR3 length is 18 residues. CDR1 is MDHEN and CDR2 is SYDVKM in the germline V gene. V gave up 2 bases and J gave up 2 bases, with 22 bases separating them. DNA of the CDR3: TGTGCCAGCAGTTTACCAAAAGTGGGCGGGATAGGGACCTACGAGCAGTACTTC. Translating it yields CASSLPKVGGIGTYEQYF. The complete variable domain, with remaining parts taken from reference TRBV28 and TRBJ2-7, reads DVKVTQSSRYLVKRTGEKVFLECVQDMDHENMFWYRQDPGLGLRLIYFSYDVKMKEKGDIPEGYSVSREKKERFSLILESASTNQTSMYLCASSLPKVGGIGTYEQYFGPGTRLTVT.

V is TRBV19 and J is TRBJ2-5, with TRBD1 matching over 9 bases. The CDR3 sequence is 17 residues long. Germline V lookup: CDR1 LNHDA, CDR2 SQIVND (reference sequence). V dropped 3 bases and J dropped 1; count of bases not matched to a gene: 9. This CDR3 is CASSIWGTGSFQETQYF. For the CDR3, the DNA is TGTGCCAGTAGTATCTGGGGGACAGGGTCTTTCCAAGAGACCCAGTACTTC.

This chain links TRBV14 with TRBJ2-2; the D is unclear. This CDR3 is 13 amino acids long. Germline CDR1 reads SGHDN; CDR2 reads FVKESK. Trimming shortened V by 2 bases and J by 7 bases, and 8 bases separated the two germline ends. The CDR3, as DNA: TGTGCCAGCAGCCAATCGACCGGCGGGGAGCTGTTTTTT. Translated, it gives CASSQSTGGELFF.

The chain links TRBV2 to TRBJ2-6; TRBD2 aligns across 11 bases. The CDR3 spans 18 residues. The germline V gene has CDR1 SNHLY and CDR2 FYNNEI. With V trimmed by 3 bases and J by 1 base, 5 bases remained unmatched. CDR3 loop: CASSEASGRISGANVLTF. The CDR3 DNA reads as TGTGCCAGCAGTGAGGCTAGCGGGAGGATTTCTGGGGCCAACGTCCTGACTTTC. Using reference TRBV2 and TRBJ2-6 for the parts outside the CDR3, the full variable domain is EPEVTQTPSHQVTQMGQEVILRCVPISNHLYFYWYRQILGQKVEFLVSFYNNEISEKSEIFDDQFSVERPDGSNFTLKIRSTKLEDSAMYFCASSEASGRISGANVLTFGAGSRLTVL.

The chain links TRBV10-1 to TRBJ2-2; D gene unclear. This CDR3 region has 13 residues. Trimming removed 3 bases at V and 4 bases at J, with 6 bases between. The germline V gene has CDR1 WNHNN and CDR2 SYGVQD (reference sequence). The CDR3 coding sequence is TGCGCCAGCAGTGAAAGAAGCACCGGGGAGCTGTTTTTT. As protein: CASSERSTGELFF.

The rearrangement uses TRBV29-1 and TRBJ2-1; TRBD1 agrees at 8 bases. Unmatched junction bases numbered 5, after V lost 6 bases and J lost 1 base. The germline CDR1 and CDR2 sequences are SQVTM and ANQGSEA. This CDR3 has 14 residues. Here the CDR3 reads CSVRDRGSYNEQFF. CDR3 sequence (DNA): TGCAGCGTACGAGACAGGGGTTCCTACAATGAGCAGTTCTTC.

The CDR3 region is CASSVTGTENQPQHF. CDR3 in DNA: TGCGCCAGCAGTGTCACCGGGACTGAAAATCAGCCCCAGCATTTT. The rearrangement joins TRBV10-2 to TRBJ1-5; tentative D call: TRBD1 (5 bases). CDR1 and CDR2 (germline): WSHSY, SAAADI. Trimming cost V 4 bases and J 4 bases, with 14 bases left between them. There are 15 residues in the CDR3.

The chain is built from TRBV5-6 and TRBJ2-7; 14 nucleotides agree with TRBD2. This CDR3 region has 15 residues. The junction had 3 bases not matched to a gene; V was cut back by 4 bases and J by 3 bases. Germline assignment: CDR1 SGHDT and CDR2 YYEEEE. The CDR3 reads CASSRGTSGSYEQYF. CDR3 nucleotide sequence: TGTGCCAGCAGCCGTGGGACTAGCGGGAGCTACGAGCAGTACTTC. Supplemented by reference TRBV5-6 and TRBJ2-7, the full variable domain reads DAGVTQSPTHLIKTRGQQVTLRCSPKSGHDTVSWYQQALGQGPQFIFQYYEEEERQRGNFPDRFSGHQFPNYSSELNVNALLLGDSALYLCASSRGTSGSYEQYFGPGTRLTVT.

The chain employs TRBV6-5 and TRBJ1-1; perhaps TRBD1 as D (6 bases). Trimming removed 6 bases from V and 1 base from J, with 12 bases in between. Germline V gene sequence: CDR1 MNHEY, CDR2 SVGAGI. The CDR3 sequence is 14 residues long. Here the CDR3 reads CASSHGTSNTEAFF. In nucleotides, the CDR3 is TGTGCCAGCAGCCATGGGACATCGAACACTGAAGCTTTCTTT.

This chain connects TRBV9 to TRBJ2-5; 7 bases match TRBD1. V lost 4 bases and J lost 2; bases outside the gene matches: 11. In germline, CDR1 is SGDLS, CDR2 YYNGEE. The CDR3 is 16 amino acids. The CDR3, as DNA: TGTGCCAGCAGCCCAGAGGGGGCGGGTGGTCAAGAGACCCAGTACTTC. Amino acid sequence: CASSPEGAGGQETQYF.

As regards this clone: The sample has other DNA sequences that encode this CDR3 too. In DNA form, the CDR3 reads TGTGCCAGCAGCGTGGGCGGGGATAGCTCCTACGAGCAGTACTTC. Its protein product is CASSVGGDSSYEQYF. This chain connects TRBV9 to TRBJ2-7; D might be TRBD2 (6 bases). The length of the CDR3 is 15 residues. From germline, CDR1 is SGDLS and CDR2 YYNGEE. The V and J ends lost 2 bases and 0 bases respectively, with 12 bases between them.

This rearrangement joins TRBV11-2 to TRBJ2-7; D unresolved. Trimming left V 5 bases short and J 2 bases short, with 16 bases between. Germline CDR1 reads SGHAT; CDR2 reads FQNNGV. The CDR3 runs to 15 residues. DNA for the CDR3: TGTGCCAGCAGCATCTGGACGGTGACTGCCTACGAGCAGTACTTC. Translating gives CASSIWTVTAYEQYF.

The chain uses TRBV19 and TRBJ2-1; D gene uncertain. V was shortened by 2 bases and J by 0 bases, with 5 bases between the two germline ends. The CDR3 contains 14 residues. Germline V gene data show CDR1 as LNHDA and CDR2 as SQIVND (reference sequence). The CDR3 reads CASSIMASYNEQFF. The CDR3 region has the DNA TGTGCCAGTAGTATAATGGCCTCCTACAATGAGCAGTTCTTC.

About this clone: At the DNA level, this CDR3 is encoded by other sequences in the same sample as well. The V call is TRBV9, the J call TRBJ2-2; the match to TRBD1 covers 7 bases. Germline V gene sequence: CDR1 SGDLS, CDR2 YYNGEE. V shed 4 bases and J 2 bases; nucleotides not matched to a gene: 2. This CDR3 is 14 amino acids long. The CDR3 sequence: CASSRQGNTGELFF. In nucleotides, the CDR3 is TGTGCCAGCAGCAGACAGGGAAACACCGGGGAGCTGTTTTTT.

The gene calls are TRBV5-8 and TRBJ2-7; 10 positions agree with TRBD2. This CDR3 is built from 18 residues. Germline V gene sequence: CDR1 SGHTS, CDR2 YDEGEE. J was trimmed by 3 bases and V by 0 bases; bases with no gene match: 12. The DNA for the CDR3 is TGTGCCAGCAGCTTGGCCACCGTAGCGGGAGGCAACCTCTACGAGCAGTACTTC. Translating it yields CASSLATVAGGNLYEQYF.

The V and J genes are TRBV7-9 and TRBJ2-2; TRBD2 agrees at 7 bases. The trim removed 4 bases at V and 1 base at J, leaving 12 bases unmatched. This CDR3 spans 18 amino acids. Germline V gives CDR1 SEHNR, CDR2 FQNEAQ (reference sequence). CDR3 loop: CASSCPERELENTGELFF. The CDR3 DNA is TGTGCCAGCAGCTGCCCCGAGCGGGAATTAGAGAACACCGGGGAGCTGTTTTTT.

This rearrangement joins TRBV21-1 to TRBJ2-3; TRBD2 is the table's D call, not checked against the DNA. TRBV21-1 is designated a pseudogene. The CDR3 is 14 residues long. CDR3 DNA sequence: TGTGCCAGCAGCGCCGGACTTAGCACAGATACGCAGTATTTT. This sequence encodes CASSAGLSTDTQYF.

This sequence joins TRBV7-9 and TRBJ2-3; D remains ambiguous. The CDR3 is made up of 15 amino acids. V was shortened by 5 bases and J by 8 bases, with 20 bases between the two germline ends. The germline V gene has CDR1 SEHNR and CDR2 FQNEAQ (reference sequence). CDR3 DNA: TGTGCCAGCAGCCACCGGGCCGACCCTGGCCGTACGCAGTATTTT. Translation: CASSHRADPGRTQYF.

This clone was picked up one time. V and J are TRBV19 and TRBJ2-7, with TRBD1 as a possible D gene (6 bases). V was pared by 8 bases and J by 7 bases, with 15 bases between. In germline, CDR1 is LNHDA, CDR2 SQIVND (reference sequence). The CDR3 is made up of 12 amino acids. The CDR3 bases are TGTGCCAGTGGGGTCCCGACAGGTGAGCAGTACTTC. Protein product: CASGVPTGEQYF.

V gene TRBV5-1 combines with J gene TRBJ2-3; D not resolved. Germline lookup yields CDR1 SGHRS and CDR2 YFSETQ. Trimming removed 1 base from V and 4 bases from J, with 10 bases in between. The CDR3 is 14 residues long. This CDR3 reads CASSLYVSSDTQYF. The CDR3, as DNA: TGCGCCAGCAGCTTGTACGTGTCTTCAGATACGCAGTATTTT.

In the case of this clone: Other DNA sequences in the sample encode the same CDR3. The CDR3 DNA sequence: TGTGCCAGCAGCGTCGCCACTAGCGGCGCCTACAATGAGCAGTTCTTC. As protein: CASSVATSGAYNEQFF. V usage is TRBV9 and J usage is TRBJ2-1; 8 bases agree with TRBD2. The CDR3 covers 16 residues. Germline CDR1 reads SGDLS; CDR2 reads YYNGEE. The ends lost 2 bases at V and 2 bases at J; junction bases unmatched: 6. Complete variable domain (other parts from reference TRBV9 and TRBJ2-1): DSGVTQTPKHLITATGQRVTLRCSPRSGDLSVYWYQQSLDQGLQFLIQYYNGEERAKGNILERFSAQQFPDLHSELNLSSLELGDSALYFCASSVATSGAYNEQFFGPGTRLTVL.

The chain uses TRBV5-1 and TRBJ2-7, with a weak D call TRBD2 (6 bases). The CDR3 runs 16 residues. CDR1 SGHRS and CDR2 YFSETQ come from the germline V gene. The V end was cut by 0 bases, the J end by 3 bases, with 16 bases between. The CDR3 loop is CASSLVVRLEGYEQYF. CDR3 sequence (DNA): TGCGCCAGCAGCTTGGTAGTCCGACTAGAGGGCTACGAGCAGTACTTC.

V usage is TRBV18 and J usage is TRBJ2-5; maybe TRBD2 (6 bases). V was pared by 1 base and J by 7 bases, with 16 bases between. This CDR3 spans 15 amino acids. In germline, CDR1 is KGHSH, CDR2 LQKENI. The CDR3 nucleotides are TGTGCCAGCTCACCACTCCCGGGAGCGAGGGGGACCCAGTACTTC. This gives the protein CASSPLPGARGTQYF.

This chain links TRBV7-9 with TRBJ1-1; D remains unclear. The CDR3 loop spans 17 amino acids. Between the trimmed V and J ends, which lost 2 bases and 8 bases, there was a span of 24 bases. Germline lookup yields CDR1 SEHNR and CDR2 FQNEAQ (reference sequence). The CDR3 sequence: CASSLSNLYGETVEAFF. CDR3 nucleotide sequence: TGTGCCAGCAGCTTAAGTAATTTGTACGGGGAAACGGTAGAAGCTTTCTTT.

The chain has TRBV6-1 and TRBJ1-2; D is unresolved. The germline CDR1 and CDR2 sequences are MNHNS and SASEGT. With 1 base removed from V and 3 bases from J, the gap between germline ends came to 9 bases. The CDR3 covers 14 residues. The CDR3 is CASSEDPGHYGYTF. CDR3 DNA sequence: TGTGCCAGCAGTGAAGACCCAGGACACTATGGCTACACCTTC.

The CDR3 loop is CASSAGINEQFF. The DNA of the CDR3 is TGTGCCAGCAGTGCAGGAATCAATGAGCAGTTCTTC. This chain joins TRBV6-6 and TRBJ2-1; no definite D call. Between the trimmed V and J ends, which lost 5 bases and 6 bases, there was a span of 8 bases. This CDR3 region has 12 residues. The germline gives CDR1 MNHNY, CDR2 SVGAGI (reference sequence).

A single count supports this clone. The rearrangement uses TRBV29-1 and TRBJ2-1; 9 nucleotides line up with TRBD1. The CDR3 is made up of 14 amino acids. In germline, CDR1 is SQVTM, CDR2 ANQGSEA. The J segment lost 7 bases and the V segment lost 4 bases, leaving 8 bases of the junction unmatched. CDR3 region: CSVVRWTGENEQFF. CDR3 sequence (DNA): TGCAGCGTTGTTAGGTGGACAGGGGAAAATGAGCAGTTCTTC.

The chain carries TRBV5-4 and TRBJ2-2; 9 positions match TRBD1. V lost 0 bases to trimming and J lost 4 bases; unmatched junction nucleotides: 7. The CDR3 length is 17 residues. CDR1 and CDR2 (germline): SGHNT, YYREEE (reference sequence). The CDR3 here is CASSLGSLTGGTGELFF. The CDR3 region has the DNA TGTGCCAGCAGCTTGGGTTCGTTGACAGGGGGCACCGGGGAGCTGTTTTTT.

The chain carries TRBV6-5 and TRBJ2-1; TRBD2 aligns across 11 bases. The junction had 5 bases not matched to a gene; V was cut back by 2 bases and J by 8 bases. There are 15 residues in the CDR3. In germline, CDR1 is MNHEY, CDR2 SVGAGI. CDR3 in amino acids: CASSYSTSGRHEQFF. DNA of the CDR3: TGTGCCAGCAGTTACAGTACTAGCGGGAGACATGAGCAGTTCTTC.